The 32 T cell receptor beta chains listed next were all sequenced from one sample in a study of blood T cells in healthy people across ages. PCR was performed a second time for roughly 7 to 12 cycles using a sample-barcoded 5' primer and a J-beta primer mix. TCRdb analysed the 5' RACE reads with MiXCR anew, one entry per CDR3 protein. Of around 710,000 distinct CDR3 sequences detected, 35% to 45% appear once; the ten largest clones hold about 20%. Sequencing was performed on blood. The receptors originated from a woman between 55 and 75 years old in good health.

The chain uses TRBV18 and TRBJ2-7, with a weak D call TRBD2 (6 bases). The length of the CDR3 is 14 residues. The V and J ends lost 3 bases and 4 bases respectively, with 13 bases between them. From germline, CDR1 is KGHSH and CDR2 LQKENI. This chain's CDR3 is CASSPREFNYEQYF. The CDR3, as DNA: TGTGCCAGCTCACCCCGGGAGTTCAATTACGAGCAGTACTTC.

V and J are TRBV29-1 and TRBJ1-1; 9 positions agree with TRBD1. The CDR3 extends over 10 amino acids. The V segment lost 7 bases and the J segment 7 bases; nucleotides outside the gene matches: 1. Germline CDR1 and CDR2: SQVTM and ANQGSEA. Here the CDR3 DNA reads TGCAGCGCGGGACAGGGTGAAGCTTTCTTT. Residues: CSAGQGEAFF.

The chain couples TRBV7-9 to TRBJ2-1; a weak D match, TRBD1 (6 bases). CDR3 length equals 15 residues. V dropped 4 bases and J dropped 8 bases, with 18 bases sitting between them. Germline V gives CDR1 SEHNR, CDR2 FQNEAQ (reference sequence). CDR3 bases: TGTGCCAGCAGCTCCGCCTGGGGGACACGGGATGAGCAGTTCTTC. Amino acids: CASSSAWGTRDEQFF.

The chain recombines TRBV3-1 with TRBJ2-3; D is ambiguous. CDR3 length: 18 residues. Germline V gene data show CDR1 as LGHDT and CDR2 as YNNKEL (reference sequence). Deletions cut 0 bases from V and 0 bases from J, with 16 bases between. The CDR3: CASSQEGVGTGSTDTQYF. CDR3 DNA: TGTGCCAGCAGCCAAGAAGGTGTGGGAACTGGAAGCACAGATACGCAGTATTTT.

This clonotype has just a few counts. The chain has TRBV5-1 and TRBJ2-3, with 14 bases aligning to TRBD2. Germline lookup yields CDR1 SGHRS and CDR2 YFSETQ. The CDR3 runs to 17 residues. The trim removed 4 bases at V and 4 bases at J, leaving 8 bases unmatched. CDR3 sequence (DNA): TGCGCCAGCAGCCCCGAGGGACTAGCGGGGGAAGCAGATACGCAGTATTTT. It encodes CASSPEGLAGEADTQYF.

This clonotype came up a few times. The chain joins TRBV7-6 to TRBJ2-7, with 7 bases lining up with TRBD1. Losses at the gene ends were 5 bases for V and 2 bases for J; bases not matched to a gene: 6. CDR3 length: 14 amino acids. Germline CDR1 SGHVS, CDR2 FNYEAQ. For the CDR3, the DNA is TGTGCCAGCAGCCGACAGGGAAAACCCTACGAGCAGTACTTC. This gives the protein CASSRQGKPYEQYF.

Regarding this clonotype: A read error may produce the germline difference seen at one junction end. This chain joins TRBV24-1 and TRBJ2-5, with 12 nucleotides matching TRBD2. The CDR3 contains 16 residues. Germline values: CDR1 KGHDR, CDR2 SFDVKD. CDR3 coding DNA: TGTGCCACCGGTGATTCCGGGACTAGCGGGCCGGAGACCCAGTACTTC. Amino acid sequence: CATGDSGTSGPETQYF.

As concerns this clonotype: Compared with germline, one end of the junction differs, possibly owing to a read error. V usage is TRBV29-1 and J usage is TRBJ1-2; D remains ambiguous. CDR1 and CDR2 from the germline V gene are SQVTM and ANQGSEA. The CDR3 has 12 residues. The chain's CDR3 is CSVLATNYGHTF. In nucleotides, the CDR3 is TGCAGCGTGCTGGCAACCAACTATGGCCACACCTTC.

V gene TRBV20-1 combines with J gene TRBJ2-1; 16 nucleotides match TRBD2. Germline CDR1 and CDR2: DFQATT and SNEGSKA (reference sequence). CDR3 length equals 14 residues. Trimming removed 6 bases from V and 10 bases from J; junction bases left unmatched: 6. The CDR3 protein is CSAGLAGGITEQFF. CDR3 bases: TGCAGTGCGGGACTAGCGGGGGGGATAACAGAGCAGTTCTTC.

This chain joins TRBV3-1 and TRBJ2-7; perhaps D is TRBD1 or TRBD2 (5 bases each). Germline V gene lookup returns CDR1 LGHDT and CDR2 YNNKEL (reference sequence). Between the trimmed V and J ends, which lost 4 bases and 6 bases, there was a span of 19 bases. CDR3 size: 15 residues. This chain's CDR3 is CASSLRGEPSGEQYF. CDR3 sequence (DNA): TGTGCCAGCAGCCTCAGAGGGGAGCCTTCGGGCGAGCAGTACTTC.

The genes are TRBV3-1 and TRBJ2-7, with D uncertain. V dropped 3 bases and J dropped 6 bases, with 6 bases sitting between them. The CDR3 sequence is 11 residues long. In germline, CDR1 is LGHDT, CDR2 YNNKEL (reference sequence). CDR3 protein: CASSHKAEQYF. The CDR3 DNA reads as TGTGCCAGCAGCCATAAAGCCGAGCAGTACTTC.

J is TRBJ2-2 and V is TRBV6-2 or TRBV6-3, with a tentative D call TRBD2 (6 bases). The CDR3 is 15 amino acids. From germline, CDR1 is MNHEY and CDR2 SVGEGT. V was shortened by 6 bases and J by 1 base, with 12 bases between the two germline ends. The CDR3 protein is CASREWRENTGELFF. DNA of the CDR3: TGTGCCAGCAGGGAGTGGCGGGAGAACACCGGGGAGCTGTTTTTT.

The rearrangement joins TRBV7-9 to TRBJ2-5, with no clear D. Deletions cut 5 bases from V and 1 base from J, with 14 bases between. CDR3 length: 15 residues. The germline gives CDR1 SEHNR, CDR2 FQNEAQ (reference sequence). CDR3 bases: TGTGCCAGCAGCGGTATGGGGAATTTCCAAGAGACCCAGTACTTC. Its protein product is CASSGMGNFQETQYF.

This chain uses TRBV7-6 with TRBJ2-7; 7 bases match TRBD2. After removal of 1 base from V and 0 bases from J, the junction contained 3 bases not matched to a gene. This CDR3 region has 15 residues. CDR1 SGHVS and CDR2 FNYEAQ come from the germline V gene. Written as DNA, the CDR3 is TGTGCCAGCAGCTTAGGCGGGAGTAGCTCCTACGAGCAGTACTTC. As protein: CASSLGGSSSYEQYF.

The chain uses TRBV27 and TRBJ1-6; D ambiguous. Germline CDR1 and CDR2: MNHEY and SMNVEV (reference sequence). The CDR3 has 14 residues. V was trimmed by 6 bases and J by 6 bases, leaving 12 bases between them. The CDR3: CASSPNDRNSPLHF. The DNA for the CDR3 is TGTGCCAGCAGCCCAAACGACCGTAATTCACCCCTCCACTTT.

In its sample, this clonotype was seen many times. For the CDR3, the DNA is TGTGCCATCACCGGGACCCTAGTGGGTGAGCAGTACTTC. This sequence encodes CAITGTLVGEQYF. The chain couples TRBV10-3 to TRBJ2-5; D could derive from TRBD1 or TRBD2 (5 bases each). This CDR3 comprises 13 residues. The ends were cut back, 7 bases at V and 11 bases at J, with 20 bases in the middle. From germline, CDR1 is ENHRY and CDR2 SYGVKD.

Details on this clonotype: A much larger clonotype is one base distant, so this may be a read error. V usage is TRBV4-2 and J usage is TRBJ2-3; TRBD2 matches 9 bases. From germline, CDR1 is LGHNA and CDR2 YNFKEQ. Trimming at V came to 3 bases and at J to 3 bases, leaving 7 bases not matched to a gene. The CDR3 consists of 16 residues. The CDR3 coding sequence is TGTGCCAGCAGCCATGTGGTAGCGGGAGAGACAGATACGCAGTATTTT. It translates to CASSHVVAGETDTQYF.

The chain combines TRBV9 with TRBJ2-3, with 9 bases matching TRBD2. There are 16 residues in the CDR3. Germline assignment: CDR1 SGDLS and CDR2 YYNGEE. Trimming at V came to 4 bases and at J to 0 bases, leaving 6 bases not matched to a gene. The CDR3 loop reads CASSPPSGISTDTQYF. In DNA form, the CDR3 reads TGTGCCAGCAGCCCCCCTAGCGGGATTAGCACAGATACGCAGTATTTT.

The chain combines TRBV20-1 with TRBJ2-1, with a weak D call TRBD2 (6 bases). Trimming pared 4 bases from V and 12 bases from J, leaving 13 bases between. This CDR3 region has 11 residues. The germline V gene encodes CDR1 DFQATT and CDR2 SNEGSKA (reference sequence). The CDR3 protein is CSAKDYGGQFF. CDR3 in DNA: TGCAGTGCTAAGGACTACGGCGGGCAGTTCTTC.

V usage is TRBV6-6 and J usage is TRBJ2-7, with D possibly being TRBD2 (6 bases). This CDR3 has 16 amino acids. With 7 bases removed from V and 3 bases from J, the gap between germline ends came to 22 bases. Looked up from germline, CDR1 is MNHNY and CDR2 is SVGAGI (reference sequence). The CDR3 DNA sequence: TGTGCCAGCATCCCGGGGGACCTACGCGGGCACTACGAGCAGTACTTC. This sequence encodes CASIPGDLRGHYEQYF.

The chain joins TRBV12-3 or TRBV12-4 to TRBJ2-3, with 11 positions matching TRBD1. V gave up 3 bases and J gave up 4 bases; unmatched junction bases: 3. The CDR3 totals 15 residues. The CDR3 sequence is CASSFGTGGPDTQYF. Here the CDR3 DNA reads TGTGCCAGCAGTTTCGGGACAGGGGGTCCAGATACGCAGTATTTT.

This clonotype appeared once. This chain joins TRBV29-1 and TRBJ1-1; D remains ambiguous. V was shortened by 6 bases and J by 5 bases, with 10 bases between the two germline ends. In germline, CDR1 is SQVTM, CDR2 ANQGSEA. The CDR3 extends over 11 amino acids. The CDR3 region is CSVGGRTEAFF. DNA for the CDR3: TGCAGCGTCGGTGGGAGAACTGAAGCTTTCTTT.

As concerns this clonotype: A junction end diverges from the germline sequence, so it may reflect a read error. V and J are TRBV27 and TRBJ2-1, with 9 bases lining up with TRBD2. CDR3 length: 14 residues. From germline, CDR1 is MNHEY and CDR2 SMNVEV (reference sequence). The chain's CDR3 is CAGSLAGENNEQFF. The CDR3 nucleotides read TGTGCCGGCAGTTTAGCGGGAGAAAACAATGAGCAGTTCTTC.

This clonotype was counted only a few times. The chain recombines TRBV25-1 with TRBJ2-5; 13 bases agree with TRBD2. Germline V gene data show CDR1 as MGHDK and CDR2 as SYGVNS. The ends lost 0 bases at V and 11 bases at J; junction bases unmatched: 12. The CDR3 runs to 17 residues. The CDR3 DNA reads TGTGCCAGCAGTGAATATCGACTAGCGGGGGGATACAATGAGCAGTACTTC. Residues: CASSEYRLAGGYNEQYF. Filled out from reference TRBV25-1 and TRBJ2-5, the complete variable domain reads EADIYQTPRYLVIGTGKKITLECSQTMGHDKMYWYQQDPGMELHLIHYSYGVNSTEKGDLSSESTVSRIRTEHFPLTLESARPSHTSQYLCASSEYRLAGGYNEQYFGPGTRLLVL.

This clonotype showed up just a few times. The chain carries TRBV6-2 or TRBV6-3 and TRBJ2-7, with 7 bases matching TRBD1. Trimming took 2 bases from V and 0 from J; bases not matched to a gene: 4. The CDR3 is 15 amino acids. Germline V gene data show CDR1 as MNHEY and CDR2 as SVGEGT. CDR3 sequence (DNA): TGTGCCAGCAGTTACCGGGACAGCAGCTCCTACGAGCAGTACTTC. It is translated as CASSYRDSSSYEQYF.

The gene calls are TRBV10-3 and TRBJ2-4; TRBD2 might be the D (7 bases). The J call is in doubt because the DNA end fits TRBJ2-5 better. Looked up from germline, CDR1 is ENHRY and CDR2 is SYGVKD. The CDR3 runs to 15 residues. CDR3 coding DNA: TGTGCCATCAGCGACGGTCGGGGGGCGCGGGAGACCCAGTACTTC. Translated: CAISDGRGARETQYF.

This clonotype has a count of ten or more. CDR3 sequence reads: CASSDNGETDTQYF. Here the CDR3 DNA reads TGTGCCAGCAGTGACAACGGGGAAACAGATACGCAGTATTTT. The V and J genes are TRBV6-4 and TRBJ2-3; the D gene is possibly TRBD2 (5 bases). Germline V gene sequence: CDR1 MRHNA, CDR2 SNTAGT. Trimming removed 2 bases from V and 3 bases from J, with 9 bases in between. The CDR3 is 14 residues long.

V usage is TRBV20-1 and J usage is TRBJ2-2, with D perhaps matching TRBD1 or TRBD2 (6 bases each). Between the trimmed V and J ends, which lost 3 bases and 5 bases, there was a span of 16 bases. Germline CDR1 is DFQATT and CDR2 is SNEGSKA (reference sequence). This CDR3 is built from 15 residues. The CDR3: CSARWRGRGTGELFF. CDR3 bases: TGCAGTGCTAGGTGGAGGGGGAGAGGGACCGGGGAGCTGTTTTTT.

This clonotype was seen ten or more times. The V and J genes are TRBV29-1 and TRBJ1-2, with unresolved D. The CDR3 loop spans 11 amino acids. The V gene lost 5 bases and the J gene lost 4 bases, with 8 bases spanning the gap. CDR1 SQVTM and CDR2 ANQGSEA come from the germline V gene. The CDR3 loop is CSVRPVYGYTF. DNA of the CDR3: TGCAGCGTTCGGCCAGTCTATGGCTACACCTTC.

This chain links TRBV10-2 with TRBJ2-5; D unclear. The CDR3 consists of 13 residues. With 5 bases removed from V and 5 bases from J, the gap between germline ends came to 12 bases. CDR1 and CDR2 from the germline V gene are WSHSY and SAAADI. The DNA for the CDR3 is TGCGCCAGCAGTATGGACCCGGCGGAGACCCAGTACTTC. Translated: CASSMDPAETQYF.

The table lists this clonotype with a few counts. The V gene is TRBV12-3 or TRBV12-4, the J gene TRBJ2-7; D gene uncertain. This CDR3 is 13 amino acids long. The V end lost 10 bases, the J end lost 7 bases, and 20 bases lay between the germline ends. The CDR3 coding sequence is TGTGCCACCCAACGAGTGGGAATGGGGGAGCAGTACTTC. Translated, it gives CATQRVGMGEQYF.

V is TRBV18 and J is TRBJ1-4, with D tentatively TRBD1 (5 bases). Per the germline V gene, CDR1 is KGHSH and CDR2 is LQKENI. This CDR3 spans 14 amino acids. V lost 4 bases and J lost 6, with 12 bases in between. CDR3 region: CASSRRGTDEKLFF. As DNA, the CDR3 is TGTGCCAGCTCACGCCGGGGGACCGATGAAAAACTGTTTTTT.